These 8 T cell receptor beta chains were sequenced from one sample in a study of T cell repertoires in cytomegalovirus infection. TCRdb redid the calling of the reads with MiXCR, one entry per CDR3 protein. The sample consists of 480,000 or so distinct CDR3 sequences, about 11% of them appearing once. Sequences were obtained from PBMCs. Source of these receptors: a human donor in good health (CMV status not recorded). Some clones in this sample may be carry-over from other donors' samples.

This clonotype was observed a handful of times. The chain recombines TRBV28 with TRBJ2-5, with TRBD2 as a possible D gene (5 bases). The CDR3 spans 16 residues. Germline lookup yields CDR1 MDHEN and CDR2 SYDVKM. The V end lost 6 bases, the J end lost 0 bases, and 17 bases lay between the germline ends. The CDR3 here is CASRGSRLANQETQYF. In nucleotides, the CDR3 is TGTGCCAGCAGGGGTTCGAGGCTAGCCAACCAAGAGACCCAGTACTTC.

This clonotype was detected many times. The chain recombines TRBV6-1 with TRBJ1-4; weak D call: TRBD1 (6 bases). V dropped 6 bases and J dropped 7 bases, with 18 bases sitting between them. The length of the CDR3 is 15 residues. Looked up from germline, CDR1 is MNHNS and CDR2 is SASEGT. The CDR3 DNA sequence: TGTGCCAGCAGCAAGTACAGGGATCTCGGTGAAAAACTGTTTTTT. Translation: CASSKYRDLGEKLFF.

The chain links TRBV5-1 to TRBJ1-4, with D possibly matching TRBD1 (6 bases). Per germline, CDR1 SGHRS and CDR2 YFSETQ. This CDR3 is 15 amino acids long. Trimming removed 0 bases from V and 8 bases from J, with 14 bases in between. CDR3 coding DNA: TGCGCCAGCAGCTTGGAGGCAGGGGTACAAGAAAAACTGTTTTTT. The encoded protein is CASSLEAGVQEKLFF.

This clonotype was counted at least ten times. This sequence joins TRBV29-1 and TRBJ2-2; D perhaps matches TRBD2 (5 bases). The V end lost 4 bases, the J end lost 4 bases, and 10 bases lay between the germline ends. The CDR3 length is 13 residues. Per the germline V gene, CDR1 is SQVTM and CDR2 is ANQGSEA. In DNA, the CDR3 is TGCAGCGTTGGGACTGAGATCACCGGGGAGCTGTTTTTT. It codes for CSVGTEITGELFF.

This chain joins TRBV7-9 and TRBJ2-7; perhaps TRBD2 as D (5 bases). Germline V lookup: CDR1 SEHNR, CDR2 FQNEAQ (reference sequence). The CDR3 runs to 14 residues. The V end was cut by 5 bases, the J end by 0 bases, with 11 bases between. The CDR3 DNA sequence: TGTGCCAGCAGCGGCCGGGAAAGCTCCTACGAGCAGTACTTC. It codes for CASSGRESSYEQYF.

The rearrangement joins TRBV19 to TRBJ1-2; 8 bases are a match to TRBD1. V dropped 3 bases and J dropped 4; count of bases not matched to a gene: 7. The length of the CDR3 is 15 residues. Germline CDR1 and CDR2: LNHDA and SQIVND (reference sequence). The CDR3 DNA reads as TGTGCCAGTAGTATCGAACAGGGGGGCTCCTATGGCTACACCTTC. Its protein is CASSIEQGGSYGYTF.

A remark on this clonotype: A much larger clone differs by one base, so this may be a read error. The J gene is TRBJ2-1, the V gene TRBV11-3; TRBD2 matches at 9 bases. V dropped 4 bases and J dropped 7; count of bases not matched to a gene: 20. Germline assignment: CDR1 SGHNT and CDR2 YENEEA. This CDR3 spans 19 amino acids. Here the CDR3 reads CASSSTPPGDSGGGNEQFF. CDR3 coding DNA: TGTGCCAGCAGCTCCACCCCCCCGGGGGATAGCGGGGGAGGGAATGAGCAGTTCTTC. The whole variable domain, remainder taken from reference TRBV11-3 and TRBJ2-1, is EAGVVQSPRYKIIEKKQPVAFWCNPISGHNTLYWYLQNLGQGPELLIRYENEEAVDDSQLPKDRFSAERLKGVDSTLKIQPAELGDSAVYLCASSSTPPGDSGGGNEQFFGPGTRLTVL.

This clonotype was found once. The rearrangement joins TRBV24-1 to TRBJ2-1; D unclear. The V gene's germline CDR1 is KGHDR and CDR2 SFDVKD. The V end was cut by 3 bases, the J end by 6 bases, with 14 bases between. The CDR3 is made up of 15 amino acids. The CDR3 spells CATSDPSGYTNEQFF. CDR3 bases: TGTGCCACCAGTGATCCATCCGGATATACCAATGAGCAGTTCTTC.